This T cell receptor beta chain was identified in a study of CD8 T cells in Susac syndrome. The healthy controls were matched to patients by age and sex. TEMRA cells were FACS-enriched, with CD8+ and CD4+ T cells isolated negatively. The V end lost 0 bases, the J end lost 0 bases, and 12 bases lay between the germline ends. The germline V gene has CDR1 DFQATT and CDR2 SNEGSKA (reference sequence). CDR3 length equals 16 residues. When the RNA was reverse transcribed, random hexamers were used with an input of roughly 0.45 to 1 ug. TCRdb reprocessed the immunoSEQ multiplex PCR reads via MiXCR and lists one record per CDR3 protein. The table records more than 95,000 distinct CDR3 sequences, around 94% of them present only once.

The chain joins TRBV20-1 to TRBJ2-1; TRBD2 might be the D (6 bases). This receptor was obtained from a human donor in good health. Specimen: CD4+ T cells from PBMCs. The CDR3 DNA follows: TGCAGTGCTAGAGATAAGGCGCGGGGCTCCTACAATGAGCAGTTCTTC. It translates to CSARDKARGSYNEQFF.